The clone carrying this T cell receptor (beta chain) was seen ten or more times. The antigen remains unidentified. TCRdb analysed the 5' RACE reads with MiXCR anew, one entry per CDR3 protein. Of 150,000 to 200,000 distinct CDR3 sequences listed, roughly 11% are singletons. The J segment lost 12 bases and the V segment lost 6 bases, leaving 8 bases of the junction unmatched. CDR3 length equals 14 residues. Germline V gene data show CDR1 as MDHEN and CDR2 as SYDVKM. This entry is derived from a study of CD8 T cells in ankylosing spondylitis. Study-level findings and limits: Seemingly characteristic of ankylosing spondylitis blood was a TCR beta motif consisting of about 8 highly homologous variants. In synovial fluid and blood from reactive arthritis, some motif variants were previously reported.

The sequence was obtained from a male donor with ankylosing spondylitis or in good health (not recorded which). The chain combines TRBV28 with TRBJ2-7; 16 positions match TRBD2. The specimen sequenced was blood, either unsorted or a sorted T cell fraction (not recorded which). In DNA, the CDR3 is TGTGCCAGCAGCTCGGGACTAGCGGGGGGGCCCGCGTACTTC. Amino acid sequence: CASSSGLAGGPAYF.